The clone carrying this TCR beta chain has a handful of counts. Its antigen remains unknown. This entry belongs to a study of cytomegalovirus exposure and HLA in healthy donors. Overall study context: Sequencing of some 200 million T cells in an earlier analysis found 95 million to 120 million unique TCR beta sequences.

Study-wide points: Beyond CMV serostatus, there was no information to go on about immune exposure.

Trimming took 4 bases from V and 1 from J; bases not matched to a gene: 5. The CDR3 totals 15 residues. The V gene's germline CDR1 is SGHRS and CDR2 YFSETQ. The PCR was carried out with 60 Vbeta primers and 13 Jbeta primers. The repertoire was sequenced with immunoSEQ multiplex PCR; TCRdb's copy has only in-frame clones and lacks some. This table holds about 120,000 clones, roughly 75% found once. Source material: PBMCs. The V and J genes are TRBV5-1 and TRBJ2-1, with 7 bases identical to TRBD1. This receptor was identified in a woman in her forties or fifties in good health and CMV-seronegative. In DNA, the CDR3 is TGCGCCAGCAGCCTAACAGGGGAGTCCTACAATGAGCAGTTCTTC. It specifies CASSLTGESYNEQFF. The complete variable domain, with remaining parts taken from reference TRBV5-1 and TRBJ2-1, reads KAGVTQTPRYLIKTRGQQVTLSCSPISGHRSVSWYQQTPGQGLQFLFEYFSETQRNKGNFPGRFSGRQFSNSRSEMNVSTLELGDSALYLCASSLTGESYNEQFFGPGTRLTVL.